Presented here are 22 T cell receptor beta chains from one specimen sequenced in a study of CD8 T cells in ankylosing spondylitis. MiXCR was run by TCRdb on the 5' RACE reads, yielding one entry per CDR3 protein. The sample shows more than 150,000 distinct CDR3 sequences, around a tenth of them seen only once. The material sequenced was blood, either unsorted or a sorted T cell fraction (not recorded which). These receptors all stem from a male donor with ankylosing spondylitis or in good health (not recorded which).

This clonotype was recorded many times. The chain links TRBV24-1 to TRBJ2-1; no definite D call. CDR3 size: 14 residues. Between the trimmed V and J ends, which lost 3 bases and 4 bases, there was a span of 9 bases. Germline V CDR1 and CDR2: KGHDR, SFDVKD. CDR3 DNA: TGTGCCACCAGTGATCCCGGGTCTTACAATGAGCAGTTCTTC. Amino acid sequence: CATSDPGSYNEQFF.

CDR3 amino acids: CASSPSDGVYTF. The CDR3 DNA is TGTGCCAGCAGTCCCTCGGACGGGGTGTACACCTTC. The chain links TRBV6-5 to TRBJ1-2; no clear D gene. With 5 bases removed from V and 11 bases from J, the gap between germline ends came to 15 bases. The germline V gene has CDR1 MNHEY and CDR2 SVGAGI. CDR3 length: 12 amino acids.

The CDR3, as DNA: TGTGCCAGCAGGGAACACGGACAGGTTCACGAGCAGTACTTC. This gives the protein CASREHGQVHEQYF. The V and J genes are TRBV12-3 or TRBV12-4 and TRBJ2-7; 7 bases match TRBD1. The V segment lost 6 bases and the J segment 5 bases; nucleotides outside the gene matches: 10. This CDR3 has 14 residues.

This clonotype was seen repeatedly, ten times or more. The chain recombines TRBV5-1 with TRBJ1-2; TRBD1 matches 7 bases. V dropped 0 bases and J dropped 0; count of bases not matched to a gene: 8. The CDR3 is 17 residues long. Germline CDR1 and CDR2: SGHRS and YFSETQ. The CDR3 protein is CASSLGSTTGANYGYTF. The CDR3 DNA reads TGCGCCAGCAGCTTGGGGTCAACTACAGGGGCTAACTATGGCTACACCTTC. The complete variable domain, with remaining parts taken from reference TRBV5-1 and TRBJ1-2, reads KAGVTQTPRYLIKTRGQQVTLSCSPISGHRSVSWYQQTPGQGLQFLFEYFSETQRNKGNFPGRFSGRQFSNSRSEMNVSTLELGDSALYLCASSLGSTTGANYGYTFGSGTRLTVV.

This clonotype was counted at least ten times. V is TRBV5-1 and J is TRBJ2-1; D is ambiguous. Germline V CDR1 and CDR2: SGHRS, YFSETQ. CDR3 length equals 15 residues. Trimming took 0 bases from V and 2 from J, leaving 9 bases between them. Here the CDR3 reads CASSLGIGPYNEQFF. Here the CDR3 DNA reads TGCGCCAGCAGCTTGGGGATAGGTCCCTACAATGAGCAGTTCTTC.

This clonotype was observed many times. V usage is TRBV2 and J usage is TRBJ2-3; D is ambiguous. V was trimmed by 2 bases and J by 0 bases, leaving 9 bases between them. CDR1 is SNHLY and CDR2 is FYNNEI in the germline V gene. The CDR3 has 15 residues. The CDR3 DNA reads TGTGCCAGCAGTGAACGCCCGGACAGCACAGATACGCAGTATTTT. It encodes CASSERPDSTDTQYF.

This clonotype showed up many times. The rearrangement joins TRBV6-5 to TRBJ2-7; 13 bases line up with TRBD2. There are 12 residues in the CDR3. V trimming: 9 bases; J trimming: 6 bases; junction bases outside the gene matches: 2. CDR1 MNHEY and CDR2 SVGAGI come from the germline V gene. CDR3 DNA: TGTGCCAGTAGGACTAGCGGGGGCGAGCAGTACTTC. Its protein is CASRTSGGEQYF.

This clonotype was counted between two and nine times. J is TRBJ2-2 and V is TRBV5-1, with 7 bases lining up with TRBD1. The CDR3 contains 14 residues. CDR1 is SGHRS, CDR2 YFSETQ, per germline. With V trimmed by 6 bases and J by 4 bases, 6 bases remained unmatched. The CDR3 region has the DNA TGCGCCAGCACCCGGGACAGAACCACCGGGGAGCTGTTTTTT. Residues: CASTRDRTTGELFF.

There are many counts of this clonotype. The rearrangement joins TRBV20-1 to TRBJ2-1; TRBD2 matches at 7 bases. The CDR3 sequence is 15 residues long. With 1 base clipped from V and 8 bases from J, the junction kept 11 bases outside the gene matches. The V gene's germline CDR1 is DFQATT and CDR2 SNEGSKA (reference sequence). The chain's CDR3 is CSARVVGDYLDEQFF. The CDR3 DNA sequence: TGCAGTGCTAGAGTTGTGGGGGACTATCTTGATGAGCAGTTCTTC.

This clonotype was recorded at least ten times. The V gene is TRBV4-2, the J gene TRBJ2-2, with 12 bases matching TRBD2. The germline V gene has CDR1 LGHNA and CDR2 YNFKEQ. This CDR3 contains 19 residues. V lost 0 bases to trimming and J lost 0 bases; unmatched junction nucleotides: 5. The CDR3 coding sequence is TGTGCCAGCAGCCAAGATCTGCTAGCGGGGGGGGCGAACACCGGGGAGCTGTTTTTT. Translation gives CASSQDLLAGGANTGELFF.

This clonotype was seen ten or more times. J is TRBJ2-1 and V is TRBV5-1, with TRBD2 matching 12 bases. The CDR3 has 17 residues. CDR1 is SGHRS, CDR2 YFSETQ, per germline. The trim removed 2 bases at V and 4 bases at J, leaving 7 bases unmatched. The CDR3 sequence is CASSLRLAGVSYNEQFF. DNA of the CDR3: TGCGCCAGCAGCTTAAGACTAGCGGGAGTGTCTTACAATGAGCAGTTCTTC. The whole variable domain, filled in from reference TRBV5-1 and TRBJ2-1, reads KAGVTQTPRYLIKTRGQQVTLSCSPISGHRSVSWYQQTPGQGLQFLFEYFSETQRNKGNFPGRFSGRQFSNSRSEMNVSTLELGDSALYLCASSLRLAGVSYNEQFFGPGTRLTVL.

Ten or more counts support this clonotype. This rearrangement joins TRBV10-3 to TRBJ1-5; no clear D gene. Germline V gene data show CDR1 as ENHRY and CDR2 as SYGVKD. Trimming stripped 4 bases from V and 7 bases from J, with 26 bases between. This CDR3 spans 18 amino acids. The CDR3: CAISATFSAGPQGQPQHF. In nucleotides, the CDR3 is TGTGCCATCAGTGCTACTTTCTCGGCCGGGCCCCAAGGGCAGCCCCAGCATTTT.

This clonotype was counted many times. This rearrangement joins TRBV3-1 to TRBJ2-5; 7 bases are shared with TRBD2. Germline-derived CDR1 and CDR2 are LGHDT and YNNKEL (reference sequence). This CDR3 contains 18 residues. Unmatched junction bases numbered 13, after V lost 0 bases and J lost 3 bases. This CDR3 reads CASSQDLSGTSGEETQYF. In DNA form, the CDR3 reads TGTGCCAGCAGCCAAGATCTCAGCGGGACCTCGGGGGAAGAGACCCAGTACTTC.

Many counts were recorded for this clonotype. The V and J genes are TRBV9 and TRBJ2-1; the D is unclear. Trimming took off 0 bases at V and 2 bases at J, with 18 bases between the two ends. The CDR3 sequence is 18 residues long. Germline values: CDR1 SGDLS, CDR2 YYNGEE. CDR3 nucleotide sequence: TGTGCCAGCAGCGTAGGAATGGACGGTCCTGGCGCCTACAATGAGCAGTTCTTC. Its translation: CASSVGMDGPGAYNEQFF. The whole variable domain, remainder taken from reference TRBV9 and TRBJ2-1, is DSGVTQTPKHLITATGQRVTLRCSPRSGDLSVYWYQQSLDQGLQFLIQYYNGEERAKGNILERFSAQQFPDLHSELNLSSLELGDSALYFCASSVGMDGPGAYNEQFFGPGTRLTVL.

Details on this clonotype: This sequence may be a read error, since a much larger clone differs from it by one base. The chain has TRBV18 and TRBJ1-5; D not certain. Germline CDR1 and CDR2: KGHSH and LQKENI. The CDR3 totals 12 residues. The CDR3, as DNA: TGTGTCAGCTCACTCCCCAATCAGCCCCAGCATTTT. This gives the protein CVSSLPNQPQHF.

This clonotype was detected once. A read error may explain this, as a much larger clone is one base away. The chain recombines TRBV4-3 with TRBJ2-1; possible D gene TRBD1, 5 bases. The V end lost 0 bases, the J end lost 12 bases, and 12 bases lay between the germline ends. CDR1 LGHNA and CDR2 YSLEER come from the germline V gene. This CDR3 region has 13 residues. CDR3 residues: CASSQDRDRAQFF. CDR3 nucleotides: TGCGCCAGCAGCCAAGATCGTGACAGAGCGCAGTTCTTC.

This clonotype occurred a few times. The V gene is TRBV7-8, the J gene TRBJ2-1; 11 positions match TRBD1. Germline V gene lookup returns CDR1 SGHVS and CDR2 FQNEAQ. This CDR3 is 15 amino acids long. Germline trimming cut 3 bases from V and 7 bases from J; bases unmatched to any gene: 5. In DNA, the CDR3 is TGTGCCAGCAGCTTTGGGACAGGGGGGTTGAATGAGCAGTTCTTC. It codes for CASSFGTGGLNEQFF. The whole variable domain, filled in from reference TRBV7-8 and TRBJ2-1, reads GAGVSQSPRYKVAKRGQDVALRCDPISGHVSLFWYQQALGQGPEFLTYFQNEAQLDKSGLPSDRFFAERPEGSVSTLKIQRTQQEDSAVYLCASSFGTGGLNEQFFGPGTRLTVL.

The CDR3 region has the DNA TGTGCCAGCAGCCGACAGGGCACCGGGGAGCTGTTTTTT. Its protein product is CASSRQGTGELFF. The chain links TRBV7-9 to TRBJ2-2; 7 bases match TRBD1. The CDR3 consists of 13 residues. After removal of 5 bases from V and 4 bases from J, the junction contained 1 base not matched to a gene. Germline V gives CDR1 SEHNR, CDR2 FQNEAQ (reference sequence).

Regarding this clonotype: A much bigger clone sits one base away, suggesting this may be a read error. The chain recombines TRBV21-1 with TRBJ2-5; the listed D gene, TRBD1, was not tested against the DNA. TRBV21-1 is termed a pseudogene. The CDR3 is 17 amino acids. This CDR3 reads CASSKSQGHYLKKTQYF. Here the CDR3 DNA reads TGTGCCAGCAGCAAAAGTCAGGGACACTACCTCAAGAAGACCCAGTACTTC.

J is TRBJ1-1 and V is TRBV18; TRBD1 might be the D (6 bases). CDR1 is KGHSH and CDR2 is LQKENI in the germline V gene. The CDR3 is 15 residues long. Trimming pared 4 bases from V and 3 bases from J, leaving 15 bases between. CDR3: CASSLPLGAYTEAFF. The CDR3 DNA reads TGTGCCAGCTCACTACCCTTGGGGGCTTACACTGAAGCTTTCTTT.

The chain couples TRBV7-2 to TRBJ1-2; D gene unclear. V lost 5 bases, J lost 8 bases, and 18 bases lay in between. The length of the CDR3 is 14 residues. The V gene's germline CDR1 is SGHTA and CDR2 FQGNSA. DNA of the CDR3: TGTGCCAGCAGCCATACCGCAACACTGAAAGGCTACACCTTC. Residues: CASSHTATLKGYTF.

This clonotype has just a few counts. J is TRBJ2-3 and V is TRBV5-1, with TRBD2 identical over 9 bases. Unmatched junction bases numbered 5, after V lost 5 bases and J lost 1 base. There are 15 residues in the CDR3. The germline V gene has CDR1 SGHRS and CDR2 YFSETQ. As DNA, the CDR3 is TGCGCCAGCAGGAAAAGGACTAGCGGCACAGATACGCAGTATTTT. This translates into CASRKRTSGTDTQYF. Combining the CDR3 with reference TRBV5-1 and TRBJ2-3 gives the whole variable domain KAGVTQTPRYLIKTRGQQVTLSCSPISGHRSVSWYQQTPGQGLQFLFEYFSETQRNKGNFPGRFSGRQFSNSRSEMNVSTLELGDSALYLCASRKRTSGTDTQYFGPGTRLTVL.